This T cell receptor beta chain was sequenced during a study of blood T cells in healthy people across ages. Study in general: Template-switching capture recovered about one barcoded beta molecule per two T cells.

General study points: While age rose, TCR beta diversity per million T cells dropped in a roughly linear way.

Using a J-beta primer mix together with a sample-barcoded 5' primer, a second PCR was run for roughly 6 to 12 cycles. TCRdb reanalysed the 5' RACE reads using MiXCR and keeps one entry per CDR3 protein. Among about 380,000 distinct CDR3 sequences listed, 45% to 65% were seen once. PBMCs numbering at least 7 million were isolated per sample. Regarding this clonotype: As yet, its antigen is unknown. This may stem from a read error, because a much larger clone lies one nucleotide away.

The CDR3 extends over 14 amino acids. The J segment lost 5 bases and the V segment lost 5 bases, leaving 6 bases of the junction unmatched. CDR1 and CDR2 (germline): SGHTA, FQGNSA. This sequence was found in a man aged 60 to 69 in good health. Input material: blood. The J gene is TRBJ2-5, the V gene TRBV7-2, with 9 bases lining up with TRBD1. Here the CDR3 reads CTSSLGQGGETQYF. DNA for the CDR3: TGTACCAGCAGCCTGGGACAGGGTGGGGAGACCCAGTACTTC.